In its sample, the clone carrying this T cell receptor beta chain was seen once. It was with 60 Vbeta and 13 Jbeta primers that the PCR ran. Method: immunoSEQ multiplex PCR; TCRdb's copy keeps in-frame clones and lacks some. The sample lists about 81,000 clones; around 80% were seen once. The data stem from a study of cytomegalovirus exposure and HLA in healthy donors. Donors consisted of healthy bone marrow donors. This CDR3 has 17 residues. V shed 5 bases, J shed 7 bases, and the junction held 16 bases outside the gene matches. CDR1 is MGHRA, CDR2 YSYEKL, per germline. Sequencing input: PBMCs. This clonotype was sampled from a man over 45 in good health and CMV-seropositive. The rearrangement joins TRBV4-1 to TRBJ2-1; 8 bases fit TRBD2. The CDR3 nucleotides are TGCGCCAGCAGCTCCGGGGGGGGGACCAGCCTACTGAATGAGCAGTTCTTC. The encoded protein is CASSSGGGTSLLNEQFF.